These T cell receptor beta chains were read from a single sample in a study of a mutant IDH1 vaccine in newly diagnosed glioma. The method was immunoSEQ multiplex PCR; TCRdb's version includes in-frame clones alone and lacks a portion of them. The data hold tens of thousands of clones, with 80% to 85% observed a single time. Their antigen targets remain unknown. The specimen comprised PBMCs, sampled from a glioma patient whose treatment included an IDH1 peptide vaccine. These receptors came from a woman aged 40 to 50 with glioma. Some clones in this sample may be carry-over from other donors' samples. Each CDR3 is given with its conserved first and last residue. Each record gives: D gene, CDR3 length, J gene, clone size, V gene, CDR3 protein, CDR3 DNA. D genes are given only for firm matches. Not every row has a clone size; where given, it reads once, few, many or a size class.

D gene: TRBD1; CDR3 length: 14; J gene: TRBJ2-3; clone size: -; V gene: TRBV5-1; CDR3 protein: CASSLEDRGDTQYF; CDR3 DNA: TGCGCCAGCAGCTTGGAGGACAGGGGTGATACGCAGTATTTT
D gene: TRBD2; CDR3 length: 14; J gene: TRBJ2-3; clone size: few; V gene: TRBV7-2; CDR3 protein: CASAPSGGGYTQYF; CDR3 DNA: TGTGCCTCCGCTCCTAGCGGGGGGGGCTATACGCAGTATTTT
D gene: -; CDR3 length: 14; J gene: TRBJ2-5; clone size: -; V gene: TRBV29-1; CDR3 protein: CSVGGGDVWETQYF; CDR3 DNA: TGCAGCGTTGGTGGGGGCGATGTTTGGGAGACCCAGTACTTC
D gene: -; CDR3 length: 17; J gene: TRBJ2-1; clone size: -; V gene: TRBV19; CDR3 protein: CASSGPPGKRLHNEQFF; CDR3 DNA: TGTGCCAGTAGTGGCCCCCCCGGCAAGCGGCTACACAATGAGCAGTTCTTC
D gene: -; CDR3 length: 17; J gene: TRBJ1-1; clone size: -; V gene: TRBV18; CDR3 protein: CASSPGVGPNPHTEAFF; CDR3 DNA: TGTGCCAGCTCACCAGGGGTCGGGCCGAACCCCCACACTGAAGCTTTCTTT
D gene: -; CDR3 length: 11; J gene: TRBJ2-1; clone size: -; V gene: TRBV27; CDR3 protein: CASSLYNEQFF; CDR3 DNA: TGTGCCAGCAGTTTATACAATGAGCAGTTCTTC
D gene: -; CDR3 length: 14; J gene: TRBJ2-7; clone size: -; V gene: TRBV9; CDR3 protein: CASSWGDSSYEQYF; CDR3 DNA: TGTGCCAGCAGCTGGGGGGACAGCTCCTACGAGCAGTACTTC
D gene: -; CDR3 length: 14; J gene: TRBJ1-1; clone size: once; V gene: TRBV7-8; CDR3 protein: CASSIQTANTEAFF; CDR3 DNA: TGTGCCAGCAGCATCCAGACGGCGAACACTGAAGCTTTCTTT
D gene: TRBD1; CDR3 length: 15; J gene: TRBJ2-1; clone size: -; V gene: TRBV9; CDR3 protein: CASSTRTGGRDEQFF; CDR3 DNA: TGTGCCAGCAGCACCCGGACAGGGGGCAGGGATGAGCAGTTCTTC
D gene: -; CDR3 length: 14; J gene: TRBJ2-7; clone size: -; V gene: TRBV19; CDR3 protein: CASSIEGRTYEQYF; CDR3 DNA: TGTGCCAGTAGTATAGAGGGGAGAACCTACGAGCAGTACTTC
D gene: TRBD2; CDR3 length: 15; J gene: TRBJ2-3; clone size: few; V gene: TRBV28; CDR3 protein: CASSTRSGDTDTQYF; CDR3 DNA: TGTGCCAGCAGTACCCGAAGCGGGGACACAGATACGCAGTATTTT
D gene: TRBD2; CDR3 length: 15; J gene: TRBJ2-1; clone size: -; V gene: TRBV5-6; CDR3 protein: CASSLSGLALNEQFF; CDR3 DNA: TGTGCCAGCAGCCTCTCGGGACTAGCGCTCAATGAGCAGTTCTTC
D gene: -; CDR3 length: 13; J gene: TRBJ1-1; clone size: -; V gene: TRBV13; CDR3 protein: CASSLGYGTEAFF; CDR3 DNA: TGTGCCAGCAGCTTAGGCTACGGCACTGAAGCTTTCTTT
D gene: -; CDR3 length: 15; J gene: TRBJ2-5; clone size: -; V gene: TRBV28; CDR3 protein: CASTTRGGGQETQYF; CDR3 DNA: TGTGCCAGCACCACTCGGGGAGGGGGCCAAGAGACCCAGTACTTC
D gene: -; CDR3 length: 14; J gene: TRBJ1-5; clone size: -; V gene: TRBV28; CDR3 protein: CASSLPQWDQPQHF; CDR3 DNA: TGTGCCAGCAGTTTACCACAGTGGGATCAGCCCCAGCATTTT
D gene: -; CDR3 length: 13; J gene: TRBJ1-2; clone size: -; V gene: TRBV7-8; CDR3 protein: CASSTTEWGVYTF; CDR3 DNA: TGTGCCAGCAGCACGACAGAGTGGGGGGTCTACACCTTC
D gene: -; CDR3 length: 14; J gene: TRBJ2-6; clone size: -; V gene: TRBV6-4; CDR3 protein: CASSDRAGANVLTF; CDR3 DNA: TGTGCCAGCAGTGACAGGGCTGGGGCCAACGTCCTGACTTTC
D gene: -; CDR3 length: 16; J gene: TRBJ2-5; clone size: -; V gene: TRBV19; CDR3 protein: CASSIYPSPLVETQYF; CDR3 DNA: TGTGCCAGTAGTATATACCCCAGCCCATTAGTCGAGACCCAGTACTTC
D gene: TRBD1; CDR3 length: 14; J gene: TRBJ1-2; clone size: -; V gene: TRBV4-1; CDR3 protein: CASSTDRGNYGYTF; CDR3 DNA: TGCGCCAGCAGCACGGACAGGGGCAATTATGGCTACACCTTC
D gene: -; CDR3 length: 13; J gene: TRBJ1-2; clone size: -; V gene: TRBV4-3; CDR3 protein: CASSQVIHISYTF; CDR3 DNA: TGCGCCAGCAGCCAAGTTATCCACATCAGCTACACCTTC
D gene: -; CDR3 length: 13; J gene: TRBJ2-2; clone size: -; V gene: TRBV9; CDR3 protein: CASSQRPVGELFF; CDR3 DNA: TGTGCCAGCAGCCAGAGACCGGTCGGGGAGCTGTTTTTT
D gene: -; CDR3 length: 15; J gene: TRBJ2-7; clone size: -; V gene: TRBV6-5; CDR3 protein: CASRPPTLGSYEQYF; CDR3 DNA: TGTGCCAGCAGACCTCCCACCCTGGGATCCTACGAGCAGTACTTC
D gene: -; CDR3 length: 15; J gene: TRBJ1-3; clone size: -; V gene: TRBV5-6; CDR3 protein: CASSLGRNTGNTIYF; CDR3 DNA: TGTGCCAGCAGCTTGGGAAGGAATACTGGAAACACCATATATTTT
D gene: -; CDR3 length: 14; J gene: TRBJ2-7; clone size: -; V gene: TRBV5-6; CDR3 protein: CASKQPGGVGEQYF; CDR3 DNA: TGTGCCAGCAAACAACCCGGCGGGGTCGGTGAGCAGTACTTC
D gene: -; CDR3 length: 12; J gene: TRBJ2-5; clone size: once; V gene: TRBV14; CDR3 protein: CASSQAWREQYF; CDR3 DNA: TGTGCCAGCAGCCAAGCCTGGAGAGAGCAGTACTTC
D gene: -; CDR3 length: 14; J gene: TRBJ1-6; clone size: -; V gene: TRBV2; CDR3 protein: CASSVWGMDSPLHF; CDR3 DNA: TGTGCCAGCAGTGTTTGGGGAATGGATTCACCCCTCCACTTT
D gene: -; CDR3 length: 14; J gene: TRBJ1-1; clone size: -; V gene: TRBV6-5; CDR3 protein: CASSYSGGVGTAFF; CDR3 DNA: TGTGCCAGCAGTTACTCAGGCGGGGTCGGAACTGCTTTCTTT
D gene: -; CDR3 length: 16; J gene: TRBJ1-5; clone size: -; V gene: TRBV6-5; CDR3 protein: CASSFSRRGVSQPQHF; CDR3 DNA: TGTGCCAGCAGTTTCTCCAGAAGGGGTGTTAGTCAGCCCCAGCATTTT
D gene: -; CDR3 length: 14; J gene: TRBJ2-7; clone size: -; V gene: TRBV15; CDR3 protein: CATSRGGGVYEQYF; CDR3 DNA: TGTGCCACCAGCAGAGGTGGAGGGGTCTACGAGCAGTACTTC
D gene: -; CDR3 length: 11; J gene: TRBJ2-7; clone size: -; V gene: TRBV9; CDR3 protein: CASSVRHEQYF; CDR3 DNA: TGTGCCAGCAGCGTTAGGCACGAGCAGTACTTC
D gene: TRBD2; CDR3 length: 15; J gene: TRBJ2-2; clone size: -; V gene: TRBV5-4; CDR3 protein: CASSPGLANAGELFF; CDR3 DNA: TGTGCCAGCAGCCCGGGACTAGCGAACGCAGGGGAGCTGTTTTTT
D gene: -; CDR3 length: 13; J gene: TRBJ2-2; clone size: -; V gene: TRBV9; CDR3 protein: CASSAPMGRELFF; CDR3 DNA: TGTGCCAGCAGCGCCCCAATGGGAAGGGAGCTGTTTTTT